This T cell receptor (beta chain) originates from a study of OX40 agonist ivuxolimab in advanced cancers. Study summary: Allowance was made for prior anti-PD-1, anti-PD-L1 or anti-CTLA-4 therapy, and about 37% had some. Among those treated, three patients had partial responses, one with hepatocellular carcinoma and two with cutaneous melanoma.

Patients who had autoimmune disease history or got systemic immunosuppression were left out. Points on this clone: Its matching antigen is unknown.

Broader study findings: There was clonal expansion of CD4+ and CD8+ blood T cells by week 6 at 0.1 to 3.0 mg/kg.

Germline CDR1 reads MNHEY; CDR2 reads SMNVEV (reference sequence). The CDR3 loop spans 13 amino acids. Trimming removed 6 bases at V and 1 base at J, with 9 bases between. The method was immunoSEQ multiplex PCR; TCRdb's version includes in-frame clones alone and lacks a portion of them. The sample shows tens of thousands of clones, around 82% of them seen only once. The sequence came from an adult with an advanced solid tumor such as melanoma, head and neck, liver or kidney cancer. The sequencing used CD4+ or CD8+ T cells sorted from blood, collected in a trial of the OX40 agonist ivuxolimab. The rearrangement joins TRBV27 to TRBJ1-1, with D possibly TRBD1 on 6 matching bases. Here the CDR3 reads CASRLGQNTEAFF. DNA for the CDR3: TGTGCCAGCAGGCTGGGACAGAACACTGAAGCTTTCTTT.